A single sample gave rise to the 17 T cell receptor beta chains below, sequenced in a study of T-cell reconstitution after alpha-beta-depleted transplantation in children. A TCRbeta library incorporating unique molecular identifiers was prepared. TCRdb reprocessed the PCR reads via MiXCR and lists one record per CDR3 protein. The profile covers 600,000 or so distinct CDR3 sequences, with roughly 23% appearing a single time and around an eighth taken by the ten largest. The sequences come from PBMCs, mostly from graft donor cells, collected 360 days after TCRalphabeta/CD19-depleted stem cell transplant. The source is a boy in the first two years of life who had a stem cell transplant for acute myeloid leukemia, so the T cells may come from the graft donor.

V is TRBV20-1 and J is TRBJ2-1; unclear D gene. The CDR3 is 14 residues long. Germline CDR1 reads DFQATT; CDR2 reads SNEGSKA (reference sequence). The CDR3 DNA is TGCATCTGTGGCCAGGCTCCGGTCCCGGCTGAGCAGTTCTTC. This codes for CICGQAPVPAEQFF.

The V gene is TRBV6-1, the J gene TRBJ2-7, with D perhaps TRBD1 (7 bases). This CDR3 spans 15 amino acids. Germline CDR1 is MNHNS and CDR2 is SASEGT. The V end lost 6 bases, the J end lost 5 bases, and 20 bases lay between the germline ends. The CDR3 sequence: CASSPQGTFGNEQYF. CDR3 sequence (DNA): TGTGCCAGCAGCCCACAGGGGACTTTCGGAAACGAGCAGTACTTC.

The chain couples TRBV20-1 to TRBJ2-7; 9 nucleotides match TRBD1. The CDR3 has 14 amino acids. The germline V gene has CDR1 DFQATT and CDR2 SNEGSKA (reference sequence). Trimming cost V 3 bases and J 3 bases; bases outside gene matches: 6. The DNA for the CDR3 is TGCAGTGCTAGGCGACAGGGGGAATACTACGAGCAGTACTTC. Protein product: CSARRQGEYYEQYF.

The rearrangement joins TRBV28 to TRBJ2-1; D possibly corresponds to TRBD1 (5 bases). CDR3 size: 15 residues. V was shortened by 5 bases and J by 5 bases, with 16 bases between the two germline ends. Germline V gene sequence: CDR1 MDHEN, CDR2 SYDVKM. CDR3 region: CASSPSRVNNNEQFF. Here the CDR3 DNA reads TGTGCCAGCAGTCCATCCAGGGTAAACAACAATGAGCAGTTCTTC.

This clonotype was seen a few times. The CDR3 DNA is TGCAGTGCCGTACCCGGGACAGCGAACACTGAAGCTTTCTTT. It encodes CSAVPGTANTEAFF. The rearrangement links TRBV20-1 to TRBJ1-1; 7 nucleotides line up with TRBD1. Germline V gene lookup returns CDR1 DFQATT and CDR2 SNEGSKA (reference sequence). V shed 6 bases, J shed 1 base, and the junction held 8 bases outside the gene matches. The CDR3 has 14 residues.

This clonotype showed up many times. The chain has TRBV7-9 and TRBJ2-3; D possibly corresponds to TRBD2 (6 bases). V was shortened by 4 bases and J by 8 bases, with 25 bases between the two germline ends. The CDR3 spans 17 residues. The V gene's germline CDR1 is SEHNR and CDR2 FQNEAQ (reference sequence). The CDR3: CASSSRLGPERRGTQYF. DNA for the CDR3: TGTGCCAGCAGCTCGAGACTAGGACCGGAACGACGCGGTACGCAGTATTTT.

The chain uses TRBV20-1 and TRBJ2-3; maybe TRBD1 (5 bases). This CDR3 has 18 residues. With 0 bases removed from V and 5 bases from J, the gap between germline ends came to 24 bases. CDR1 and CDR2 (germline): DFQATT, SNEGSKA (reference sequence). The CDR3 protein is CSARDTGRAFSLGDTQYF. The CDR3 bases are TGCAGTGCTAGAGATACGGGCAGGGCCTTCAGCTTGGGAGATACGCAGTATTTT.

This clonotype was seen just once. Because the CDR3 is missing its conserved closing phenylalanine or tryptophan, this is likely a read error. This chain joins TRBV4-3 and TRBJ2-3; the match to TRBD2 covers 7 bases. The CDR3 spans 15 residues. Germline V gene sequence: CDR1 LGHNA, CDR2 YSLEER. V shed 0 bases and J 5 bases; nucleotides not matched to a gene: 5. The CDR3 spells CASSQDLGEGDTQYY. CDR3 nucleotides: TGCGCCAGCAGCCAAGATTTAGGGGAGGGAGATACGCAGTATTAT.

This clonotype has a single count. The chain couples TRBV2 to TRBJ2-7; D might be TRBD2 (6 bases). V dropped 6 bases and J dropped 3 bases, with 18 bases sitting between them. This CDR3 is 15 amino acids long. CDR1 is SNHLY, CDR2 FYNNEI, per germline. The CDR3, as DNA: TGTGCCAGCAGCTCGGTCCTCCACGGGAGCTACGAGCAGTACGTC. Translating it yields CASSSVLHGSYEQYV.

The rearrangement links TRBV4-1 to TRBJ1-1; no reliable D call. The CDR3 extends over 14 amino acids. V lost 5 bases to trimming and J lost 3 bases, with 13 bases between them. The germline CDR1 and CDR2 sequences are MGHRA and YSYEKL. CDR3 DNA sequence: TGCGCCAGCAGCTCGGAGGGTAGGGACACTGAAGCTTTCTTT. Translating it yields CASSSEGRDTEAFF.

This clonotype turned up a few times. The V call is TRBV6-1, the J call TRBJ2-1, with 12 bases lining up with TRBD2. J gave up 1 base and V 6 bases, and 10 bases lay outside the gene matches. Germline assignment: CDR1 MNHNS and CDR2 SASEGT. This CDR3 comprises 18 residues. Here the CDR3 reads CASRQLAGGLGSYNEQFF. The CDR3 coding sequence is TGTGCCAGCAGGCAGCTAGCGGGGGGGCTGGGGTCCTACAATGAGCAGTTCTTC.

In its sample, this clonotype was seen once. This chain joins TRBV20-1 and TRBJ2-1; 8 nucleotides line up with TRBD2. Germline V gene sequence: CDR1 DFQATT, CDR2 SNEGSKA (reference sequence). V lost 6 bases, J lost 6 bases, and 13 bases stayed unmatched. The CDR3 extends over 15 amino acids. The CDR3 is CSARLACWLCNEQFF. CDR3 bases: TGCAGTGCCAGACTAGCGTGTTGGCTCTGCAATGAGCAGTTCTTC.

The genes are TRBV28 and TRBJ2-5; 11 bases line up with TRBD2. The CDR3 has 16 amino acids. Germline trimming cut 6 bases from V and 5 bases from J; bases unmatched to any gene: 11. CDR1 is MDHEN and CDR2 is SYDVKM in the germline V gene. For the CDR3, the DNA is TGTGCCAGCAGCAAACTCATCCTAGCGGGGGGCGAGACCCAGTACTTC. Amino acids: CASSKLILAGGETQYF.

This rearrangement joins TRBV20-1 to TRBJ2-2, with D possibly being TRBD1 or TRBD2 (5 bases each). This CDR3 is 13 amino acids long. V lost 6 bases, J lost 7 bases, and 15 bases lay in between. Germline V lookup: CDR1 DFQATT, CDR2 SNEGSKA (reference sequence). CDR3 DNA: TGCAGTGCAGTGGACACGGAGGTCGGGGAGCTGTTTTTT. This translates into CSAVDTEVGELFF.

The chain carries TRBV5-1 and TRBJ2-7; TRBD1 is a possible D gene (6 bases). Germline V gene data show CDR1 as SGHRS and CDR2 as YFSETQ. The CDR3 is 15 amino acids. Trimming removed 4 bases from V and 2 bases from J, with 16 bases in between. This chain's CDR3 is CASSQGTQGPYEQYF. The DNA for the CDR3 is TGCGCCAGCAGCCAAGGGACGCAGGGGCCCTACGAGCAGTACTTC.

This clonotype was recorded many times. V gene TRBV29-1 combines with J gene TRBJ2-3; 10 bases fit TRBD2. Germline CDR1 SQVTM, CDR2 ANQGSEA. Losses at the gene ends were 6 bases for V and 7 bases for J; bases not matched to a gene: 7. This CDR3 comprises 13 residues. The CDR3 here is CSVIAGGRHTQYF. CDR3 coding DNA: TGCAGCGTGATAGCGGGGGGAAGGCATACGCAGTATTTT.

The chain couples TRBV7-2 to TRBJ2-2; D gene ambiguous. This CDR3 has 18 residues. The germline V gene encodes CDR1 SGHTA and CDR2 FQGNSA. Deletions cut 0 bases from V and 0 bases from J, with 14 bases between. CDR3 protein: CASSLALRLGSNTGELFF. CDR3 bases: TGTGCCAGCAGCTTAGCGCTTCGATTAGGGTCGAACACCGGGGAGCTGTTTTTT.